Included here is one T cell receptor beta chain sequence, with context. CDR1 MDHEN and CDR2 SYDVKM come from the germline V gene. CDR3 length: 12 amino acids. V lost 6 bases and J 8 bases, leaving 10 bases between the germline ends. Repertoires were generated with immunoSEQ multiplex PCR, while TCRdb's copy carries only in-frame clones and drops some. The data show about 100,000 clones, about nine tenths seen once. This record belongs to a study of siplizumab effects on memory and regulatory T cells. This TCR came from a human donor in good health. Sequenced sample: CD4+ T cells sorted from blood. The rearrangement uses TRBV28 and TRBJ1-4, with no clear D. The CDR3 reads CASRDQREKLFF. CDR3 DNA sequence: TGTGCCAGCAGGGACCAACGGGAAAAACTGTTTTTT.